These 27 T cell receptor beta chains came from one sample sequenced in a study of T cells after yellow fever vaccination. TCRdb ran MiXCR on the 5' RACE reads and lists one entry per CDR3 protein. The sample shows hundreds of thousands of distinct CDR3 sequences, around 3.6% of them seen only once. The sample was PBMCs, taken on the day of the yellow fever booster vaccination. Receptor source: a man between 18 and 35 years old who received the YFV17D yellow fever vaccine.

This clonotype was detected only a few times. The V and J genes are TRBV10-2 and TRBJ2-7; D is possibly TRBD2 (6 bases). CDR1 and CDR2 from the germline V gene are WSHSY and SAAADI. Trimming took 8 bases from V and 0 from J, leaving 17 bases between them. CDR3 length equals 15 residues. The CDR3 DNA is TGCGCCAGCGGCCGTGGGGCGGGAAGCTCCTACGAGCAGTACGTC. Translated: CASGRGAGSSYEQYV.

This clonotype was counted between two and nine times. The V call is TRBV11-3, the J call TRBJ2-2; possibly TRBD1 or TRBD2 for D (5 bases each). Trimming removed 1 base at V and 4 bases at J, with 19 bases between. Germline V gene sequence: CDR1 SGHNT, CDR2 YENEEA. The CDR3 has 18 residues. The CDR3 DNA sequence: TGTGCCAGCAGCTTAGCCCATGGGGGTAGCCTGATCACCGGGGAGCTGTTTTTT. This encodes CASSLAHGGSLITGELFF.

This clonotype was seen a handful of times. The chain employs TRBV5-6 and TRBJ1-1, with no clear D. Per germline, CDR1 SGHDT and CDR2 YYEEEE. The CDR3 is 13 amino acids. Trimming left V 2 bases short and J 3 bases short, with 8 bases between. The CDR3 region is CASSFPQDTEAFF. The CDR3, as DNA: TGTGCCAGCAGCTTTCCCCAGGACACTGAAGCTTTCTTT.

This clonotype came up a few times. The genes are TRBV7-9 and TRBJ2-3; tentative D call: TRBD2 (6 bases). V was cut by 5 bases and J by 2 bases, with 23 bases left in between. The CDR3 length is 18 residues. Germline V lookup: CDR1 SEHNR, CDR2 FQNEAQ (reference sequence). Here the CDR3 DNA reads TGTGCCAGCAGCCCCGGAGTTTATGTGGGGGGAATCACAGATACGCAGTATTTT. This sequence encodes CASSPGVYVGGITDTQYF.

This clonotype was seen many times. This chain joins TRBV6-5 and TRBJ2-7; 8 nucleotides align to TRBD2. Germline V gene sequence: CDR1 MNHEY, CDR2 SVGAGI. The V gene end was trimmed by 7 bases and the J gene end by 0 bases; junction bases not matched to a gene: 8. This CDR3 has 15 amino acids. This chain's CDR3 is CASTLGGGRSYEQYF. In DNA, the CDR3 is TGTGCCAGCACCCTCGGGGGGGGGCGCTCCTACGAGCAGTACTTC.

This clonotype came up a few times. The chain carries TRBV5-6 and TRBJ2-7; 8 bases align to TRBD1. Trimming took 1 base from V and 4 from J; bases not matched to a gene: 19. This CDR3 contains 19 residues. Germline assignment: CDR1 SGHDT and CDR2 YYEEEE. The CDR3 here is CASSLLEETGVSVGYEQYF. In nucleotides, the CDR3 is TGTGCCAGCAGCTTGTTAGAAGAGACAGGGGTTTCGGTGGGATACGAGCAGTACTTC.

This clonotype has ten or more counts. The chain carries TRBV30 and TRBJ2-1; 7 nucleotides agree with TRBD2. V was clipped by 3 bases and J by 4 bases; unmatched bases: 6. From germline, CDR1 is GTSNPN and CDR2 SVGIG (reference sequence). The CDR3 totals 14 residues. The CDR3 spells CAWSTSAGYNEQFF. Written as DNA, the CDR3 is TGTGCCTGGAGCACTAGCGCGGGTTACAATGAGCAGTTCTTC.

This clonotype was seen ten or more times. The chain recombines TRBV11-2 with TRBJ2-1; D gene unclear. Germline V gene sequence: CDR1 SGHAT, CDR2 FQNNGV. The CDR3 runs to 12 residues. V was shortened by 5 bases and J by 7 bases, with 9 bases between the two germline ends. In nucleotides, the CDR3 is TGTGCCAGCAGCCGATTCCTGAATGAGCAGTTCTTC. Amino acids: CASSRFLNEQFF.

This clonotype was seen more than once but under ten times. The chain has TRBV2 and TRBJ1-1; no clear D. Germline CDR1 reads SNHLY; CDR2 reads FYNNEI. Trimming took 4 bases from V and 1 from J, leaving 7 bases between them. The CDR3 runs 13 residues. In nucleotides, the CDR3 is TGTGCCAGCAGTGTTGAGCAGAACACTGAAGCTTTCTTT. Protein sequence: CASSVEQNTEAFF. Based on the CDR3 plus reference TRBV2 and TRBJ1-1, the full variable domain is EPEVTQTPSHQVTQMGQEVILRCVPISNHLYFYWYRQILGQKVEFLVSFYNNEISEKSEIFDDQFSVERPDGSNFTLKIRSTKLEDSAMYFCASSVEQNTEAFFGQGTRLTVV.

This clonotype has at least ten counts. The chain has TRBV28 and TRBJ1-4, with 9 bases that match TRBD1. V trimming: 8 bases; J trimming: 7 bases; junction bases outside the gene matches: 11. Looked up from germline, CDR1 is MDHEN and CDR2 is SYDVKM. The CDR3 loop spans 15 amino acids. CDR3 in amino acids: CASEDGDRDFEKLFF. The DNA of the CDR3 is TGTGCCAGCGAAGACGGGGACAGGGATTTTGAAAAACTGTTTTTT.

Only a few counts were recorded for this clonotype. V gene TRBV9 combines with J gene TRBJ2-2; D remains ambiguous. The CDR3 sequence is 13 residues long. Germline-derived CDR1 and CDR2 are SGDLS and YYNGEE. Trimming pared 0 bases from V and 7 bases from J, leaving 7 bases between. The CDR3 region has the DNA TGTGCCAGCAGCGTAGTGTCGGGCGGGGAGCTGTTTTTT. Its translation: CASSVVSGGELFF.

This clonotype was recorded at least ten times. This chain connects TRBV20-1 to TRBJ2-7, with 8 bases that match TRBD1. V trimming: 6 bases; J trimming: 1 base; junction bases outside the gene matches: 8. Germline V gene data show CDR1 as DFQATT and CDR2 as SNEGSKA (reference sequence). CDR3 length: 14 residues. The CDR3 region is CSADDRGSSYEQYV. The CDR3 DNA reads as TGCAGTGCCGATGACAGGGGTAGTTCCTACGAGCAGTACGTC.

This clonotype was recorded at least ten times. The chain uses TRBV5-1 and TRBJ2-3; a weak D match, TRBD2 (6 bases). This CDR3 has 14 residues. Germline CDR1 reads SGHRS; CDR2 reads YFSETQ. V shed 6 bases and J shed 4 bases, with 15 bases lying between them. The CDR3 DNA reads as TGCGCCAGCACTCCATTCGGAGGGGCAGATACGCAGTATTTT. Its protein product is CASTPFGGADTQYF.

Remarks on this clonotype: Since a much larger clone is just one base distant, this may be a read error. V and J are TRBV29-1 and TRBJ2-3, with 11 nucleotides matching TRBD2. The V segment lost 8 bases and the J segment 5 bases; nucleotides outside the gene matches: 9. Germline V gives CDR1 SQVTM, CDR2 ANQGSEA. This CDR3 comprises 14 residues. CDR3 nucleotides: TGCAGCTCCAGAGGGACTAGCGGCGTAGATACGCAGTATTTT. Translation gives CSSRGTSGVDTQYF.

Many counts were recorded for this clonotype. The chain links TRBV7-2 to TRBJ1-1, with unresolved D. Trimming shortened V by 6 bases and J by 1 base, and 6 bases separated the two germline ends. CDR3 length: 12 amino acids. Germline V gene data show CDR1 as SGHTA and CDR2 as FQGNSA. CDR3 loop: CASRAWNTEAFF. Here the CDR3 DNA reads TGTGCCAGCAGAGCCTGGAACACTGAAGCTTTCTTT.

This clonotype was seen many times. The chain uses TRBV12-3 or TRBV12-4 and TRBJ2-1; D is undetermined. V lost 3 bases and J lost 6, with 15 bases in between. This CDR3 is built from 15 residues. CDR3 nucleotides: TGTGCCAGCAGTTTCTGGTCCAGACGTGGCAATGAGCAGTTCTTC. Its translation: CASSFWSRRGNEQFF.

This chain links TRBV7-9 with TRBJ1-4; TRBD1 might be the D (5 bases). Germline V gives CDR1 SEHNR, CDR2 FQNEAQ (reference sequence). The CDR3 contains 13 residues. Between the trimmed V and J ends, which lost 8 bases and 8 bases, there was a span of 15 bases. The CDR3 sequence is CASGTLLQEKLFF. The CDR3 DNA sequence: TGTGCCAGCGGGACCCTGTTACAGGAAAAACTGTTTTTT. Drawing the rest from reference TRBV7-9 and TRBJ1-4, the complete variable domain is DTGVSQNPRHKITKRGQNVTFRCDPISEHNRLYWYRQTLGQGPEFLTYFQNEAQLEKSRLLSDRFSAERPKGSFSTLEIQRTEQGDSAMYLCASGTLLQEKLFFGSGTQLSVL.

The genes are TRBV12-3 or TRBV12-4 and TRBJ2-7; D gene ambiguous. The CDR3 totals 13 residues. Deletions cut 6 bases from V and 1 base from J, with 10 bases between. The CDR3 region is CASSLTDSYEQYF. In DNA form, the CDR3 reads TGTGCCAGCAGCCTGACTGATTCCTACGAGCAGTACTTC.

The chain couples TRBV10-3 to TRBJ2-1; weak D call: TRBD2 (6 bases). Trimming pared 10 bases from V and 0 bases from J, leaving 10 bases between. The length of the CDR3 is 13 residues. CDR1 is ENHRY and CDR2 is SYGVKD in the germline V gene. CDR3 residues: CATQTSSYNEQFF. The DNA for the CDR3 is TGTGCCACCCAGACTAGCTCCTACAATGAGCAGTTCTTC.

This clonotype appeared many times. The gene calls are TRBV9 and TRBJ1-1; 8 nucleotides match TRBD1. Germline V gene lookup returns CDR1 SGDLS and CDR2 YYNGEE. J lost 7 bases, V lost 0 bases, and 5 bases had no gene match. This CDR3 spans 14 amino acids. CDR3 nucleotides: TGTGCCAGCAGCGTAGCACAGGGGGTCGGTGAAGCTTTCTTT. Translation gives CASSVAQGVGEAFF. The whole variable domain, filled in from reference TRBV9 and TRBJ1-1, reads DSGVTQTPKHLITATGQRVTLRCSPRSGDLSVYWYQQSLDQGLQFLIQYYNGEERAKGNILERFSAQQFPDLHSELNLSSLELGDSALYFCASSVAQGVGEAFFGQGTRLTVV.

The V gene is TRBV12-3 or TRBV12-4, the J gene TRBJ1-3; D not resolved. V shed 6 bases and J shed 1 base, with 7 bases lying between them. This CDR3 spans 13 amino acids. DNA for the CDR3: TGTGCCAGCAGGTTCCTGTCTGGAAACACCATATATTTT. This gives the protein CASRFLSGNTIYF.

This sequence joins TRBV12-3 or TRBV12-4 and TRBJ1-2, with D possibly TRBD1 on 6 matching bases. V was clipped by 5 bases and J by 8 bases, with 21 bases between them. The length of the CDR3 is 15 residues. CDR3 in amino acids: CASSLRDTLKGGYTF. Here the CDR3 DNA reads TGTGCCAGCAGTCTCCGGGACACCCTTAAGGGCGGCTACACCTTC.

This chain connects TRBV20-1 to TRBJ2-2; tentatively, D is TRBD2 (7 bases). The CDR3 is made up of 15 amino acids. Trimming stripped 1 base from V and 3 bases from J, with 12 bases between. The V gene's germline CDR1 is DFQATT and CDR2 SNEGSKA (reference sequence). CDR3 residues: CSARGRGLYTGELFF. CDR3 coding DNA: TGCAGTGCTAGAGGGCGGGGGCTGTACACCGGGGAGCTGTTTTTT.

The rearrangement uses TRBV7-3 and TRBJ2-1; D perhaps matches TRBD1 (6 bases). The CDR3 is 16 residues long. V was pared by 4 bases and J by 0 bases, with 13 bases between. Germline V lookup: CDR1 SGHTA, CDR2 FQGTGA. The CDR3 sequence: CASSSIRGSSYNEQFF. In DNA, the CDR3 is TGTGCCAGCAGCTCAATAAGGGGGAGCTCCTACAATGAGCAGTTCTTC. Combining the CDR3 with reference TRBV7-3 and TRBJ2-1 gives the whole variable domain GAGVSQTPSNKVTEKGKYVELRCDPISGHTALYWYRQSLGQGPEFLIYFQGTGAADDSGLPNDRFFAVRPEGSVSTLKIQRTERGDSAVYLCASSSIRGSSYNEQFFGPGTRLTVL.

This chain connects TRBV15 to TRBJ2-3; D not resolved. V lost 0 bases, J lost 1 base, and 14 bases lay in between. The CDR3 is made up of 17 amino acids. Germline V gene lookup returns CDR1 LNHNV and CDR2 YYDKDF (reference sequence). The CDR3 coding sequence is TGTGCCACCAGCAGAGATGCAATGGTCTTCCGCACAGATACGCAGTATTTT. It codes for CATSRDAMVFRTDTQYF.

This clonotype has ten or more counts. V usage is TRBV4-2 and J usage is TRBJ2-2; the D gene is possibly TRBD2 (5 bases). Trimming shortened V by 1 base and J by 4 bases, and 10 bases separated the two germline ends. This CDR3 is built from 15 residues. The V gene's germline CDR1 is LGHNA and CDR2 YNFKEQ. The CDR3 nucleotides read TGTGCCAGCAGCCAAGGGGCTAGCCCCACCGGGGAGCTGTTTTTT. Its translation: CASSQGASPTGELFF.

This clonotype was counted ten times or more. This chain links TRBV5-1 with TRBJ2-5; D gene unclear. Germline V gene sequence: CDR1 SGHRS, CDR2 YFSETQ. Trimming took off 1 base at V and 2 bases at J, with 6 bases between the two ends. The CDR3 has 13 residues. CDR3 sequence (DNA): TGCGCCAGCAGCTTGACAGTTCAAGAGACCCAGTACTTC. The encoded protein is CASSLTVQETQYF.